This T cell receptor beta chain derives from a study of blood T cell repertoires in COVID-19. Study-level information: The United States, Italy and Spain were the sources of the acute and convalescent COVID-19 samples. PBMCs, B-cell-depleted T cells, or T cells provided the cDNA or gDNA that made up the material.

Authors' processing steps: Using reference gene primer amplification, nucleated cell counts were estimated. Assay used: immunoSEQ multiplex PCR; TCRdb lists only in-frame clones, some missing. V and J calls and clone size come straight from that table; D and trimming were deduced from the DNA. The sample has around 180,000 clones, 88% seen once. This clone was observed a handful of times. This CDR3 has 13 residues. V was shortened by 1 base and J by 7 bases, with 11 bases between the two germline ends. Germline CDR1 LGHNA, CDR2 YNFKEQ. Sequenced input: peripheral blood. The V gene is TRBV4-2, the J gene TRBJ2-7; D is possibly TRBD1 (6 bases). The TCR was taken from a man aged 60-69 years with acute or convalescent COVID-19. The CDR3 loop is CASSQATGREQYF. CDR3 in DNA: TGTGCCAGCAGCCAAGCAACAGGGCGGGAGCAGTACTTC.